Sequencing of this TCR beta chain was carried out in a study of blood T cell repertoires in COVID-19 (dated by TCRdb to 2018 to 2020). The study in broad terms: Samples covering the acute and convalescent phases of COVID-19 were provided by collaborators in the United States, Italy and Spain. The prospective study material was composed of cDNA or gDNA derived from T cells, B-cell-depleted T cells, or PBMCs. Subjects who had been exposed to COVID-19, were actively infected with it, or had recovered from it provided the deeply sampled blood TCRbeta repertoires that made up the dataset. The samples were drawn from the first 160 participants of the ongoing ImmuneRACE study and from over 950 subjects provided by 6 global collaborators. A de-identified subject ID, COVID-19 status, age in years and sex were almost always included in the sample metadata. A freely available public database, intended as a resource for researchers studying the immune response to SARS-CoV-2, is where the repertoires were released. Where available, HLA class I and class II types were obtained from metadata supplied by the sample provider rather than from assay-based typing.

TCRbeta CDR3 regions were amplified from genomic DNA by means of the immunoSEQ Assay, a bias-controlled multiplex PCR. Per the original workflow: Within the assay, amplification of reference gene primers was used to estimate how many nucleated cells each sample contained. Sequence reads were collapsed and filtered to measure the absolute abundance of every unique TCRbeta CDR3 rearrangement. For each sample, productive Simpson clonality was calculated as the square root of Simpson's diversity index over productive rearrangements. The immuneACCESS repertoire file appears here via TCRdb, limited to in-frame rearrangements. These files lack a portion of the clones; in checked studies, under half of the deficit traces to unresolved V genes, and the cause of the others is not known. The V and J calls and clone size come from that table; D and trimming were worked out from the DNA. Here the sample has 150,000 to 200,000 clones; about 80% occur a single time. Under 3% of the sample comes from the top ten.

Study-wide findings and limitations: How much clinical and demographic metadata was included differed by source and by participant, and the metadata was provided uncurated.

Each collaborating institution followed its own protocols to collect whole blood in K2EDTA tubes. Collaborator samples were shipped for TCRbeta analysis as frozen whole blood, isolated PBMCs, or DNA extracted from either sample type. On this clone itself: Its antigen is still unknown. The sample holds no much larger clone one base away, and base qualities are not on file.

Sequences SGHTA (CDR1) and FQGTGA (CDR2) are obtained from the germline V gene. Deletion took 5 bases off V and 1 base off J, with a span of 8 bases between the germline ends. The CDR3 spans 13 residues, from the cysteine through the phenylalanine. The entry retains the CDR3 DNA only, 39 bases that are in frame from base 1. Source material: peripheral blood. The chain couples TRBV7-3 to TRBJ1-1; the D gene lacks a confident call. The receptor was isolated from a human donor with acute or convalescent COVID-19. The donor label of this sample is uncertain. For the CDR3, the sequence is CASSLRQNTEAFF. At the DNA level, the sequence is TGTGCCAGCAGCCTCAGACAGAACACTGAAGCTTTCTTT.